The following is a T cell receptor beta chain sequence with its context. The source of the sample is a study of T cells in Graves' hyperthyroidism and ophthalmopathy. The CDR3 consists of 15 residues. Trimming at V came to 5 bases and at J to 2 bases, leaving 7 bases not matched to a gene. Germline assignment: CDR1 SEHNR and CDR2 FQNEAQ (reference sequence). Amplification yielded TCR beta CDR3 regions, with RNA transcripts as the source. HTBI primers were employed in a first-round RT-PCR of the TCR CDR3. TCRdb itself ran the multiplex PCR reads through MiXCR, one entry per CDR3 protein. The data contain about 760,000 distinct CDR3 sequences, roughly 32% of them singletons.

This clonotype originated in a woman between 35 and 50 years old with Graves' hyperthyroidism. The chain links TRBV7-9 to TRBJ1-1; 8 nucleotides agree with TRBD1. Source material: blood. The CDR3 sequence is CASSHRDRSNTEAFF. In DNA, the CDR3 is TGTGCCAGCAGCCACCGGGACAGGTCCAACACTGAAGCTTTCTTT.